The 17 T cell receptor beta chains given below trace back to one sample, sequenced in a study of shared clonotypes between healthy human individuals. The method was immunoSEQ multiplex PCR; TCRdb's version includes in-frame clones alone and lacks a portion of them. The sample lists roughly 650,000 clones, around 97% occurring once. Material: naive CD4+ T cells sorted from blood. Subset described: CD45RA+ positively selected. The receptor set was obtained from a woman aged 25 to 39 in good health.

This rearrangement joins TRBV5-6 to TRBJ2-5, with a tentative D call TRBD2 (5 bases). The length of the CDR3 is 14 residues. Germline CDR1 is SGHDT and CDR2 is YYEEEE. V shed 0 bases and J shed 5 bases, with 11 bases lying between them. The CDR3, as DNA: TGTGCCAGCAGCTTGGTGGGAGCAGGCGAGACCCAGTACTTC. This encodes CASSLVGAGETQYF.

The chain joins TRBV28 to TRBJ1-1, with D tentatively TRBD1 (6 bases). This CDR3 is 14 amino acids long. Germline assignment: CDR1 MDHEN and CDR2 SYDVKM. V was shortened by 6 bases and J by 3 bases, with 14 bases between the two germline ends. The CDR3 nucleotides read TGTGCCAGCAGATCCCCACAGGGCCACACTGAAGCTTTCTTT. It specifies CASRSPQGHTEAFF.

The chain combines TRBV7-9 with TRBJ2-2; tentatively, D is TRBD1 (6 bases). The germline CDR1 and CDR2 sequences are SEHNR and FQNEAQ (reference sequence). The CDR3 runs to 16 residues. Trimming shortened V by 2 bases and J by 9 bases, and 19 bases separated the two germline ends. CDR3 sequence reads: CASSLIGRGADRELFF. The CDR3 DNA is TGTGCCAGCAGCTTAATAGGCAGGGGCGCCGACCGGGAGCTGTTTTTT.

The V gene is TRBV11-3, the J gene TRBJ1-1; D remains ambiguous. Trimming cost V 5 bases and J 2 bases, with 9 bases left between them. From germline, CDR1 is SGHNT and CDR2 YENEEA. The CDR3 is made up of 13 amino acids. The CDR3 bases are TGTGCCAGCAGCCTGGACGGAAACACTGAAGCTTTCTTT. As protein: CASSLDGNTEAFF.

This sequence joins TRBV5-1 and TRBJ2-1, with TRBD2 matching over 7 bases. Trimming removed 0 bases from V and 0 bases from J; junction bases left unmatched: 6. Germline V gives CDR1 SGHRS, CDR2 YFSETQ. The CDR3 runs to 17 residues. The DNA of the CDR3 is TGCGCCAGCAGCTTGGTGGGCGAGCGGGGCTCCTACAATGAGCAGTTCTTC. This encodes CASSLVGERGSYNEQFF.

V gene TRBV7-3 combines with J gene TRBJ2-1; 11 bases agree with TRBD2. This CDR3 has 15 amino acids. In germline, CDR1 is SGHTA, CDR2 FQGTGA. The junction had 9 bases not matched to a gene; V was cut back by 5 bases and J by 9 bases. The CDR3 region has the DNA TGTGCCAGCAGCCCACTAGCGGGAGCGACCGTTGAGCAGTTCTTC. Its protein product is CASSPLAGATVEQFF.

The rearrangement links TRBV5-4 to TRBJ2-1; D is perhaps TRBD2 (6 bases). CDR3 length equals 15 residues. With 4 bases removed from V and 8 bases from J, the gap between germline ends came to 19 bases. Germline V gene lookup returns CDR1 SGHNT and CDR2 YYREEE (reference sequence). The CDR3, as DNA: TGTGCCAGCAGCCCGGAGGGGCCAGGTACCGATGAGCAGTTCTTC. As protein: CASSPEGPGTDEQFF.

The chain is built from TRBV4-1 and TRBJ2-1, with TRBD2 matching 8 bases. With V trimmed by 2 bases and J by 2 bases, 5 bases remained unmatched. Germline values: CDR1 MGHRA, CDR2 YSYEKL. The CDR3 spans 16 residues. CDR3 sequence reads: CASSQPRRGAYNEQFF. CDR3 DNA sequence: TGCGCCAGCAGCCAACCCCGGCGGGGGGCCTACAATGAGCAGTTCTTC.

The chain carries TRBV6-5 and TRBJ2-3; TRBD1 might be the D (6 bases). Per the germline V gene, CDR1 is MNHEY and CDR2 is SVGAGI. V lost 3 bases and J lost 2, with 9 bases in between. This CDR3 has 14 residues. DNA for the CDR3: TGTGCCAGCAGTTATAGGACAGACACAGATACGCAGTATTTT. Its protein product is CASSYRTDTDTQYF.

The J gene is TRBJ2-1, the V gene TRBV27, with 10 nucleotides matching TRBD1. The V gene end was trimmed by 6 bases and the J gene end by 6 bases; junction bases not matched to a gene: 17. This CDR3 region has 18 residues. Germline V lookup: CDR1 MNHEY, CDR2 SMNVEV (reference sequence). CDR3 sequence (DNA): TGTGCCAGCAGCCCCGGTTTGCCGGGACAGGGGATGGTCAATGAGCAGTTCTTC. This sequence encodes CASSPGLPGQGMVNEQFF.

This rearrangement joins TRBV6-1 to TRBJ1-5; D call uncertain. CDR3 length equals 15 residues. V lost 8 bases, J lost 0 bases, and 14 bases lay in between. Germline V gene sequence: CDR1 MNHNS, CDR2 SASEGT. The CDR3 is CASDGRPRSNQPQHF. DNA for the CDR3: TGTGCCAGCGACGGACGGCCTCGTAGCAATCAGCCCCAGCATTTT.

The CDR3 protein is CASSLWGTGSYNEQFF. CDR3 nucleotide sequence: TGTGCCAGCAGTTTATGGGGAACTGGCTCCTACAATGAGCAGTTCTTC. The rearrangement uses TRBV28 and TRBJ2-1; D gene uncertain. The CDR3 runs 16 residues. V dropped 0 bases and J dropped 0 bases, with 9 bases sitting between them. Germline values: CDR1 MDHEN, CDR2 SYDVKM.

This chain connects TRBV7-3 to TRBJ2-7; D call uncertain. This CDR3 comprises 13 residues. CDR1 is SGHTA, CDR2 FQGTGA, per germline. V was shortened by 5 bases and J by 4 bases, with 12 bases between the two germline ends. The CDR3 is CASSREWGYEQYF. DNA for the CDR3: TGTGCCAGCAGCCGTGAGTGGGGTTACGAGCAGTACTTC.

The chain links TRBV28 to TRBJ2-7; TRBD2 might be the D (5 bases). There are 14 residues in the CDR3. Germline loops: CDR1 MDHEN, CDR2 SYDVKM. V was clipped by 4 bases and J by 2 bases, with 12 bases between them. CDR3 sequence: CASSWAGTTYEQYF. Here the CDR3 DNA reads TGTGCCAGCAGTTGGGCGGGCACAACCTACGAGCAGTACTTC.

A remark on this clone: This CDR3 is also generated by other DNA sequences in the sample. The chain combines TRBV9 with TRBJ2-1; the D call may be TRBD1 or TRBD2 (5 bases each). Trimming cost V 3 bases and J 5 bases, with 9 bases left between them. CDR1 is SGDLS, CDR2 YYNGEE, per germline. There are 13 residues in the CDR3. CDR3 amino acids: CASSGGPNNEQFF. CDR3 sequence (DNA): TGTGCCAGCAGCGGGGGACCCAACAATGAGCAGTTCTTC.

CDR3 sequence (DNA): TGTGCCAGAGAGTCCACGTTTAGCAATCAGCCCCAGCATTTT. It is translated as CARESTFSNQPQHF. V gene TRBV27 combines with J gene TRBJ1-5; D call uncertain. The CDR3 consists of 14 residues. The V and J ends lost 9 bases and 0 bases respectively, with 12 bases between them. CDR1 is MNHEY, CDR2 SMNVEV, per germline (reference sequence).

The CDR3 bases are TGTGCCAGCAGCTTAATAAAACTCCGCACAGATACGCAGTATTTT. As protein: CASSLIKLRTDTQYF. This chain uses TRBV7-2 with TRBJ2-3; D is ambiguous. The germline V and J ends were trimmed by 2 bases and 1 base, with 10 bases remaining between them. CDR1 and CDR2 (germline): SGHTA, FQGNSA. This CDR3 comprises 15 residues.